This T cell receptor (beta chain) is drawn from a study of technical replicates of blood from a handful of donors. The CDR3 length is 10 residues. CDR1 is MNHNS and CDR2 is SASEGT in the germline V gene. V was trimmed by 8 bases and J by 5 bases, leaving 7 bases between them. Generated by immunoSEQ multiplex PCR, the TCRdb table keeps only in-frame clones and is missing some. The sample lists some 48,000 clones, approximately 95% occurring once. Material: T cells isolated from PBMCs. This clonotype was sampled from a human donor in good health. This chain links TRBV6-1 with TRBJ2-7; the D gene is possibly TRBD1 (5 bases). The CDR3, as DNA: TGTGCCAGCGCGGACAACGAGCAGTACTTC. It translates to CASADNEQYF.